Shown below are 3 T cell receptor beta chains from a single sample sequenced in a study of blood T cells in healthy people across ages. Through a sample-barcoded 5' primer and a J-beta primer mix, a second PCR was run for roughly 7 to 12 cycles. TCRdb itself ran the 5' RACE reads through MiXCR, one entry per CDR3 protein. The data contain under 800,000 distinct CDR3 sequences, roughly 20% of them singletons. Sequenced input: blood. The receptors originated from a man aged 70 or older in good health.

The chain is built from TRBV27 and TRBJ2-3; either TRBD1 or TRBD2 may fit D (6 bases each). The CDR3 has 15 residues. The germline gives CDR1 MNHEY, CDR2 SMNVEV (reference sequence). V dropped 6 bases and J dropped 2 bases, with 15 bases sitting between them. CDR3 protein: CASSWGALPTDTQYF. CDR3 nucleotides: TGTGCCAGCAGCTGGGGGGCGTTGCCCACAGATACGCAGTATTTT.

V is TRBV7-2 and J is TRBJ1-4; D may be TRBD1 (5 bases). This CDR3 contains 14 residues. Trimming pared 5 bases from V and 8 bases from J, leaving 15 bases between. Germline V CDR1 and CDR2: SGHTA, FQGNSA. In DNA, the CDR3 is TGTGCCAGCAGCCCCTTAAACGGGGGGGAAAAACTGTTTTTT. Protein sequence: CASSPLNGGEKLFF.

This chain joins TRBV6-1 and TRBJ1-3; no definite D call. CDR1 MNHNS and CDR2 SASEGT come from the germline V gene. CDR3 size: 14 residues. Trimming took 2 bases from V and 0 from J, leaving 5 bases between them. The CDR3 is CASSENGSGNTIYF. CDR3 nucleotides: TGTGCCAGCAGTGAAAATGGCTCTGGAAACACCATATATTTT.